The entry below gives a single T cell receptor (beta chain) sequence along with its context. Its antigen is still unknown. Healthy HIV-negative adults with no recent acute infections or vaccinations were recruited as donors. The data belong to a study of shared clonotypes between healthy human individuals. Germline lookup yields CDR1 SGDLS and CDR2 YYNGEE. This CDR3 has 15 residues. Trimming removed 0 bases at V and 4 bases at J, with 13 bases between. The DNA input per sorted-subset replicate PCR was around 200 ng, corresponding to some 33,000 T cell genomes. Produced via immunoSEQ multiplex PCR; TCRdb's table is partial and in-frame only. In the table there are about 690,000 clones, roughly 91% of which are singletons. General observations from the study: Tissues were not sampled, only blood, and their repertoires likely differ. Naive subsets, compared against memory subsets, generally had larger estimated richness values.

This TCR came from a man in his late teens or twenties in good health. Some clones in this sample may be carry-over from other donors' samples. J is TRBJ2-5 and V is TRBV9; maybe TRBD1 (6 bases). Sequencing used memory CD8+ T cells from PBMCs. As for subset: CD45RO+ cells pooled with CCR7-negative TemRA cells. The CDR3 here is CASSVADTGLETQYF. The CDR3 DNA reads TGTGCCAGCAGCGTAGCCGATACAGGGTTAGAGACCCAGTACTTC.